One and the same sample provided the 25 T cell receptor beta chains below, sequenced in a study of CD4+ T cells in melanoma. The method was immunoSEQ multiplex PCR; TCRdb's version includes in-frame clones alone and lacks a portion of them. The top ten hold about 1.5% of the sample, which has 120,000 to 150,000 clones, roughly 91% seen once. The receptors shown here come from a human donor with melanoma.

This clone has a single count. This chain joins TRBV13 and TRBJ2-5; a possible D gene is TRBD1 (6 bases). Germline loops: CDR1 PRHDT, CDR2 FYEKMQ (reference sequence). This CDR3 spans 12 amino acids. Between the trimmed V and J ends, which lost 5 bases and 14 bases, there was a span of 18 bases. This chain's CDR3 is CASSLNRDSPYF. DNA for the CDR3: TGTGCCAGCAGCCTCAACAGGGATTCCCCCTACTTC.

The chain links TRBV19 to TRBJ2-3, with D possibly being TRBD2 (7 bases). In germline, CDR1 is LNHDA, CDR2 SQIVND (reference sequence). Trimming took off 10 bases at V and 2 bases at J, with 19 bases between the two ends. The CDR3 spans 15 residues. CDR3 nucleotide sequence: TGTGCCACCTCGATCGCGGCGGGGGCCACAGATACGCAGTATTTT. Translation: CATSIAAGATDTQYF.

This chain links TRBV14 with TRBJ2-3, with D uncertain. CDR3 length: 16 amino acids. The V end lost 3 bases, the J end lost 2 bases, and 15 bases lay between the germline ends. In germline, CDR1 is SGHDN, CDR2 FVKESK. The CDR3 nucleotides read TGTGCCAGCAGCCATGTTTTAGCCCCTAACACAGATACGCAGTATTTT. As protein: CASSHVLAPNTDTQYF.

The chain is built from TRBV7-3 and TRBJ1-1; a possible D gene is TRBD1 (5 bases). In germline, CDR1 is SGHTA, CDR2 FQGTGA. Trimming took off 4 bases at V and 2 bases at J, with 11 bases between the two ends. CDR3 size: 14 residues. This CDR3 reads CASSSGTLNTEAFF. The DNA for the CDR3 is TGTGCCAGCAGCTCCGGGACCTTAAACACTGAAGCTTTCTTT.

The chain joins TRBV7-2 to TRBJ2-1, with D hard to call. Deletions cut 0 bases from V and 4 bases from J, with 13 bases between. The CDR3 totals 16 residues. From germline, CDR1 is SGHTA and CDR2 FQGNSA. In DNA, the CDR3 is TGTGCCAGCAGCTTAGCGATGGCGGCATATTACAATGAGCAGTTCTTC. Translated: CASSLAMAAYYNEQFF.

The chain has TRBV5-1 and TRBJ1-4; D not resolved. Trimming stripped 0 bases from V and 8 bases from J, with 14 bases between. Germline V gives CDR1 SGHRS, CDR2 YFSETQ. The CDR3 loop spans 15 amino acids. In DNA form, the CDR3 reads TGCGCCAGCAGCTTGGATCCCATCGCCGCCGAAAAACTGTTTTTT. It codes for CASSLDPIAAEKLFF.

The rearrangement joins TRBV2 to TRBJ2-5; TRBD1 aligns across 7 bases. The length of the CDR3 is 13 residues. The V gene's germline CDR1 is SNHLY and CDR2 FYNNEI. The V and J ends lost 8 bases and 1 base, in that order; junction bases with no gene match: 4. The CDR3 sequence: CASAGTAQETQYF. The CDR3, as DNA: TGTGCCAGCGCAGGGACAGCCCAAGAGACCCAGTACTTC.

The chain is built from TRBV7-2 and TRBJ2-1, with 8 bases aligning to TRBD1. Germline-derived CDR1 and CDR2 are SGHTA and FQGNSA. CDR3 length: 13 amino acids. The V and J ends lost 1 base and 11 bases, in that order; junction bases with no gene match: 4. The DNA for the CDR3 is TGTGCCAGCAGCTTAGAGTGGGACAGGAAGCAGTTCTTC. Its translation is CASSLEWDRKQFF.

This clone was counted once. J is TRBJ1-5 and V is TRBV25-1, with unresolved D. From germline, CDR1 is MGHDK and CDR2 SYGVNS. This CDR3 comprises 13 residues. V lost 8 bases, J lost 2 bases, and 10 bases lay in between. Written as DNA, the CDR3 is TGTGCCAGCGGAGAGAAGGGCAATCAGCCCCAGCATTTT. Residues: CASGEKGNQPQHF. Based on the CDR3 plus reference TRBV25-1 and TRBJ1-5, the full variable domain is EADIYQTPRYLVIGTGKKITLECSQTMGHDKMYWYQQDPGMELHLIHYSYGVNSTEKGDLSSESTVSRIRTEHFPLTLESARPSHTSQYLCASGEKGNQPQHFGDGTRLSIL.

V and J are TRBV6-1 and TRBJ1-1, with 9 bases fitting TRBD1. V dropped 3 bases and J dropped 3; count of bases not matched to a gene: 8. The germline V gene encodes CDR1 MNHNS and CDR2 SASEGT. This CDR3 comprises 16 residues. CDR3 region: CASSEGTGFGDTEAFF. The CDR3 DNA is TGTGCCAGCAGTGAGGGGACAGGGTTTGGCGACACTGAAGCTTTCTTT.

The chain is built from TRBV10-3 and TRBJ2-3, with 12 bases that match TRBD2. Per the germline V gene, CDR1 is ENHRY and CDR2 is SYGVKD. The CDR3 runs 16 residues. The ends lost 3 bases at V and 6 bases at J; junction bases unmatched: 7. The chain's CDR3 is CAISDSSSGGGDTQYF. CDR3 DNA: TGTGCCATCAGTGATTCGTCTAGCGGGGGGGGCGATACGCAGTATTTT.

This sequence joins TRBV9 and TRBJ1-5; tentatively, D is TRBD1 (6 bases). Trimming left V 0 bases short and J 5 bases short, with 21 bases between. The CDR3 has 18 amino acids. Germline loops: CDR1 SGDLS, CDR2 YYNGEE. For the CDR3, the DNA is TGTGCCAGCAGCGTAGAGTTCCCGGCCAGGGGAGGTTATCAGCCCCAGCATTTT. It codes for CASSVEFPARGGYQPQHF.

In this sample, this clone turned up once. The CDR3 DNA is TGTGCCAGCTCACCCAATAGCGGGGGGCAAGAGACCCAGTACTTC. Amino acid sequence: CASSPNSGGQETQYF. This chain links TRBV18 with TRBJ2-5; 10 positions match TRBD2. This CDR3 spans 15 amino acids. Germline V gene data show CDR1 as KGHSH and CDR2 as LQKENI. V was clipped by 3 bases and J by 2 bases; unmatched bases: 3.

A remark on this clone: The junction does not match germline at one end; this may be a read error. The chain recombines TRBV7-7 with TRBJ2-5, with 7 bases aligning to TRBD1. Germline V gene sequence: CDR1 SSHAT, CDR2 FNYEAQ (reference sequence). The CDR3 is 14 amino acids. In DNA, the CDR3 is TGTGCTAGCAGCTTCGAGGGGGCTGCCGGGACCCAGTACTTC. Translated: CASSFEGAAGTQYF.

The rearrangement uses TRBV18 and TRBJ1-4, with TRBD1 matching over 7 bases. V lost 2 bases and J lost 8; bases outside the gene matches: 5. Germline V CDR1 and CDR2: KGHSH, LQKENI. CDR3 length: 14 amino acids. CDR3 sequence reads: CASSPEGAGEKLFF. CDR3 nucleotides: TGTGCCAGCTCACCAGAGGGGGCAGGGGAAAAACTGTTTTTT.

The V call is TRBV7-3, the J call TRBJ2-6; D is uncertain. V was cut by 2 bases and J by 4 bases, with 9 bases left in between. CDR1 SGHTA and CDR2 FQGTGA come from the germline V gene. CDR3 size: 15 residues. The CDR3 coding sequence is TGTGCCAGCAGCTTAGCCACCCAGGGGGCCAACGTCCTGACTTTC. Translated, it gives CASSLATQGANVLTF.

This rearrangement joins TRBV6-1 to TRBJ1-2; unclear D gene. Looked up from germline, CDR1 is MNHNS and CDR2 is SASEGT. The CDR3 extends over 16 amino acids. Trimming cost V 4 bases and J 2 bases, with 17 bases left between them. This CDR3 is CASSATFQGPNYGYTF. DNA of the CDR3: TGTGCCAGCAGTGCGACTTTCCAAGGGCCCAACTATGGCTACACCTTC.

The rearrangement links TRBV5-1 to TRBJ2-3, with a tentative D call TRBD1 (5 bases). The germline V gene encodes CDR1 SGHRS and CDR2 YFSETQ. This CDR3 region has 13 residues. The V and J ends lost 3 bases and 2 bases respectively, with 7 bases between them. The CDR3 here is CASSSTVTDTQYF. The CDR3 nucleotides read TGCGCCAGCAGCTCGACAGTCACAGATACGCAGTATTTT.

The chain employs TRBV15 and TRBJ1-3, with D possibly TRBD1 on 6 matching bases. The CDR3 length is 15 residues. The germline V gene has CDR1 LNHNV and CDR2 YYDKDF (reference sequence). The V end was cut by 4 bases, the J end by 4 bases, with 14 bases between. The CDR3 sequence is CATSMDSLGGNTIYF. In DNA form, the CDR3 reads TGTGCCACCAGCATGGACAGCCTGGGGGGAAACACCATATATTTT.

V usage is TRBV9 and J usage is TRBJ2-7; D ambiguous. Trimming removed 10 bases at V and 5 bases at J, with 13 bases between. This CDR3 has 11 amino acids. Looked up from germline, CDR1 is SGDLS and CDR2 is YYNGEE. The DNA of the CDR3 is TGTGCCGGTACCCGACGACACGAGCAGTACTTC. This translates into CAGTRRHEQYF.

J is TRBJ2-3 and V is TRBV7-3; D is perhaps TRBD1 (5 bases). CDR3 size: 14 residues. Deletions cut 3 bases from V and 0 bases from J, with 7 bases between. Germline loops: CDR1 SGHTA, CDR2 FQGTGA. The CDR3 loop is CASSLDTSTDTQYF. The CDR3 nucleotides read TGTGCCAGCAGCTTGGACACCAGCACAGATACGCAGTATTTT.

This rearrangement joins TRBV9 to TRBJ1-1, with D maybe TRBD1 (5 bases). Trimming took 6 bases from V and 1 from J, leaving 19 bases between them. Germline loops: CDR1 SGDLS, CDR2 YYNGEE. The CDR3 spans 16 residues. The CDR3 loop is CASTPPPTDPNTEAFF. The CDR3 coding sequence is TGTGCCAGCACCCCACCCCCGACAGATCCGAACACTGAAGCTTTCTTT.

This sequence joins TRBV6-5 and TRBJ1-2, with 7 bases fitting TRBD1. Germline CDR1 MNHEY, CDR2 SVGAGI. Trimming removed 7 bases from V and 2 bases from J; junction bases left unmatched: 10. The CDR3 is 15 residues long. CDR3 in amino acids: CASKREGQTNYGYTF. DNA of the CDR3: TGTGCCAGCAAAAGGGAGGGACAGACCAACTATGGCTACACCTTC.

The chain employs TRBV19 and TRBJ1-1; perhaps TRBD1 as D (5 bases). In germline, CDR1 is LNHDA, CDR2 SQIVND (reference sequence). This CDR3 spans 14 amino acids. Trimming removed 3 bases from V and 5 bases from J, with 13 bases in between. The CDR3, as DNA: TGTGCCAGTAGTATTCCGGTGAAGGGGACTGAAGCTTTCTTT. Residues: CASSIPVKGTEAFF.

Of note for this clone: One end of the junction does not line up with germline, which may come from a read error. The V call is TRBV5-1, the J call TRBJ1-2; 12 positions match TRBD1. Per germline, CDR1 SGHRS and CDR2 YFSETQ. This CDR3 comprises 17 residues. CDR3 residues: CASSLAGTGGGSFGYIF. In DNA form, the CDR3 reads TGCGCCAGCAGCTTGGCCGGGACAGGGGGCGGTTCGTTCGGCTACATCTTC.